This is a list of T cell receptor beta chains from one sample in a study of blood T cell repertoires in COVID-19. Profiling relied on immunoSEQ multiplex PCR, and the TCRdb table lists in-frame clones only, not all of them. Here the sample spans some 140,000 clones, about 90% being singletons. Material for sequencing was peripheral blood. Source of these receptors: a man in his fifties with acute or convalescent COVID-19. The CDR3 runs from the conserved cysteine through the conserved F or W. D genes are given only for firm matches. Size values are once, few and many counts, or a class for expanded clones, and some rows have none.

>TRBV7-8|14|TRBD1|.|TRBJ2-3
TGTGCCAGCAGCTTTGCCAGGGGGCCAGATACGCAGTATTTT
CASSFARGPDTQYF
>TRBV4-1|16|.|.|TRBJ2-2
TGCGCCAGCAGCCAAGATCGGGGTTCGAACACCGGGGAGCTGTTTTTT
CASSQDRGSNTGELFF
>TRBV27|15|.|.|TRBJ2-3
TGTGCCACCAGGGTGATGGTAGCGGTCACAGATACGCAGTATTTT
CATRVMVAVTDTQYF
>TRBV7-2|14|.|.|TRBJ2-1
TGTGCCAGCAGCTTAGCGCGTAATTCCCGTGAGCAGTTCTTC
CASSLARNSREQFF
>TRBV18|11|.|.|TRBJ2-1
TGTGCCAGCTCACCCAACAATGAGCAGTTCTTC
CASSPNNEQFF
>TRBV27|16|TRBD2|.|TRBJ2-2
TGTGCCAGCAGTTTACCTCCCGGGGGGGCGCACGGGGAGCTGTTTTTT
CASSLPPGGAHGELFF
>TRBV7-6|15|.|few|TRBJ2-5
TGTGCCAGCAGCTTAGCGTTCGGGGGAGAAGAGACCCAGTACTTC
CASSLAFGGEETQYF
>TRBV7-9|13|.|.|TRBJ2-7
TGTGCCAGCAGACACGGTACGGGATACGAGCAGTACTTC
CASRHGTGYEQYF
>TRBV27|16|TRBD2|.|TRBJ2-1
TGTGCCAGCAGTTTACGGCGGGGGAGCTCCTACAATGAGCAGTTCTTC
CASSLRRGSSYNEQFF
>TRBV5-1|14|.|.|TRBJ2-5
TGCGCCAGCAGCGGTCAATCCGCGGGGGAGACCCAGTACTTC
CASSGQSAGETQYF
>TRBV18|16|TRBD2|.|TRBJ2-1
TGTGCCAGCTCACCGATGGGACTAGCGGGGGGGAGTGAGCAGTTCTTC
CASSPMGLAGGSEQFF
>TRBV19|17|TRBD1|few|TRBJ1-5
TGTGCCAGTAGTCTCGGGACAGGACGGGGTAGCAATCAGCCCCAGCATTTT
CASSLGTGRGSNQPQHF
>TRBV10-3|15|TRBD2|.|TRBJ2-7
TGTGCCATATTACCGACTAGCGGGAGGGCCAGGGAGCAGTACTTC
CAILPTSGRAREQYF
>TRBV28|15|.|.|TRBJ1-1
TGTGCCAGCCATAATGGGGGGGCCGGGAACACTGAAGCTTTCTTT
CASHNGGAGNTEAFF
>TRBV9|14|TRBD1|.|TRBJ1-3
TGTGCCAGCAGCTCCGGACAGGGAAGAAACACCATATATTTT
CASSSGQGRNTIYF
>TRBV5-1|15|TRBD1|.|TRBJ2-3
TGCGCCAGCAGCTTCCGGGACAGGGGCACAGATACGCAGTATTTT
CASSFRDRGTDTQYF
>TRBV6-5|14|TRBD1|.|TRBJ2-2
TGTGCCAGCAGCCGGACAGGGGACACCGGGGAGCTGTTTTTT
CASSRTGDTGELFF
>TRBV7-9|15|.|.|TRBJ2-1
TGTGCCAGCAGCTTAGTCTTAGGACAGTTCAATGAGCAGTTCTTC
CASSLVLGQFNEQFF
>TRBV19|16|.|.|TRBJ2-1
TGTGCCAGTAGTGTCTCAGTTGGCCGCCTCTACAATGAGCAGTTCTTC
CASSVSVGRLYNEQFF
>TRBV18|14|.|.|TRBJ1-1
TGTGCCAGCTCACCCAGGGCGGCGGACACTGAAGCTTTCTTT
CASSPRAADTEAFF
>TRBV5-3|16|TRBD2|.|TRBJ2-1
TGTGCCAGAAGCTTCCGGACTAGCGGGATATACAATGAGCAGTTCTTC
CARSFRTSGIYNEQFF
>TRBV7-2|13|.|.|TRBJ1-4
TGTGCCAGCAGCTTAGACGGGAATGAAAAACTGTTTTTT
CASSLDGNEKLFF